The 30 T cell receptor beta chains below all came from one sample that was sequenced in a study of cytomegalovirus exposure and HLA in healthy donors. 60 Vbeta and 13 Jbeta primers were used in PCR. The assay was immunoSEQ multiplex PCR, and TCRdb's table has in-frame clones only and misses some. The table shows approximately 220,000 clones, with approximately 80% occurring only once. Sequencing was carried out using PBMCs. All receptors come from a man under 40 in good health and CMV-seronegative.

The chain joins TRBV7-2 to TRBJ1-2; 11 bases are shared with TRBD1. The ends lost 4 bases at V and 6 bases at J; junction bases unmatched: 1. CDR1 is SGHTA and CDR2 is FQGNSA in the germline V gene. The CDR3 totals 13 residues. The CDR3 nucleotides are TGTGCCAGCAGCTCGGACAGGGGGCATGGCTACACCTTC. Its protein product is CASSSDRGHGYTF.

The gene calls are TRBV6-5 and TRBJ2-7; TRBD1 is a possible D gene (6 bases). CDR1 is MNHEY and CDR2 is SVGAGI in the germline V gene. The CDR3 contains 14 residues. V was pared by 7 bases and J by 3 bases, with 16 bases between. The CDR3 loop is CASNPDRSRYEQYF. CDR3 sequence (DNA): TGTGCCAGCAATCCCGACAGGAGTCGCTACGAGCAGTACTTC.

This chain links TRBV28 with TRBJ2-5; tentatively, D is TRBD1 (5 bases). Germline lookup yields CDR1 MDHEN and CDR2 SYDVKM. The CDR3 sequence is 15 residues long. The V and J ends lost 8 bases and 1 base respectively, with 17 bases between them. CDR3 sequence reads: CASSSAGTGQETQYF. In nucleotides, the CDR3 is TGTGCCAGCTCCTCGGCCGGCACAGGCCAAGAGACCCAGTACTTC.

This clone was counted between two and nine times. The sample contains more than one DNA sequence encoding this CDR3. The V gene is TRBV5-1, the J gene TRBJ2-1; 7 bases are shared with TRBD2. The J segment lost 4 bases and the V segment lost 2 bases, leaving 12 bases of the junction unmatched. The CDR3 has 17 amino acids. Per germline, CDR1 SGHRS and CDR2 YFSETQ. The CDR3 DNA follows: TGCGCCAGCAGCTTTAGTTCTTTGGGCGGGGGTTACAATGAGCAGTTCTTC. Residues: CASSFSSLGGGYNEQFF.

This clone was seen more than once but under ten times. The J gene is TRBJ2-5, the V gene TRBV18, with a possible D match to TRBD1 (6 bases). Germline CDR1 reads KGHSH; CDR2 reads LQKENI. The CDR3 sequence is 14 residues long. Deletions cut 4 bases from V and 4 bases from J, with 13 bases between. The CDR3 sequence: CASSLIAGAETQYF. In DNA, the CDR3 is TGTGCCAGCTCACTGATAGCAGGGGCAGAGACCCAGTACTTC.

V and J are TRBV19 and TRBJ1-5, with unresolved D. Deletions cut 3 bases from V and 0 bases from J, with 6 bases between. Germline-derived CDR1 and CDR2 are LNHDA and SQIVND (reference sequence). The length of the CDR3 is 14 residues. The CDR3 DNA follows: TGTGCCAGTAGTATCGGGGTTAGCAATCAGCCCCAGCATTTT. It encodes CASSIGVSNQPQHF.

The genes are TRBV6-6 and TRBJ2-5; TRBD2 aligns across 7 bases. Germline V gives CDR1 MNHNY, CDR2 SVGAGI (reference sequence). CDR3 length equals 16 residues. V lost 2 bases to trimming and J lost 1 base; unmatched junction nucleotides: 7. CDR3 DNA: TGTGCCAGCAGTTACGGCTGGGGGGGGAGCCAAGAGACCCAGTACTTC. Protein product: CASSYGWGGSQETQYF.

The rearrangement joins TRBV2 to TRBJ2-2, with unresolved D. Trimming cost V 2 bases and J 7 bases, with 5 bases left between them. Germline V gene lookup returns CDR1 SNHLY and CDR2 FYNNEI. The CDR3 runs 12 residues. In nucleotides, the CDR3 is TGTGCCAGCAGTGAACAGTTCGGGGAGCTGTTTTTT. Residues: CASSEQFGELFF.

The chain carries TRBV28 and TRBJ1-1; no clear D. The V gene lost 4 bases and the J gene lost 2 bases, with 11 bases spanning the gap. The length of the CDR3 is 14 residues. Germline V gives CDR1 MDHEN, CDR2 SYDVKM. The CDR3 DNA reads TGTGCCAGCAGTTACTCACGGAGAAACACTGAAGCTTTCTTT. Its translation is CASSYSRRNTEAFF.

The chain recombines TRBV4-1 with TRBJ1-1; 8 nucleotides line up with TRBD1. J was trimmed by 4 bases and V by 4 bases; bases with no gene match: 14. Germline assignment: CDR1 MGHRA and CDR2 YSYEKL. There are 17 residues in the CDR3. The DNA for the CDR3 is TGCGCCAGCAGCCCCCGAGCAGGGGGCCCTGAGGTCACTGAAGCTTTCTTT. Residues: CASSPRAGGPEVTEAFF.

The rearrangement links TRBV15 to TRBJ2-3; TRBD2 aligns across 7 bases. Germline loops: CDR1 LNHNV, CDR2 YYDKDF (reference sequence). After removal of 3 bases from V and 1 base from J, the junction contained 7 bases not matched to a gene. The CDR3 length is 16 residues. In nucleotides, the CDR3 is TGTGCCACCAGCAGGGGTGGAACTAGCGGCACAGATACGCAGTATTTT. Translation: CATSRGGTSGTDTQYF.

V and J are TRBV5-4 and TRBJ2-1, with 12 bases identical to TRBD2. J lost 3 bases, V lost 4 bases, and 8 bases had no gene match. Germline CDR1 is SGHNT and CDR2 is YYREEE (reference sequence). The CDR3 spans 17 residues. CDR3: CASSPELAGGFYNEQFF. The CDR3 region has the DNA TGTGCCAGCAGCCCAGAACTAGCGGGGGGATTCTACAATGAGCAGTTCTTC.

This clone turned up a few times. V is TRBV13 and J is TRBJ2-3, with a weak D call TRBD2 (6 bases). CDR1 and CDR2 from the germline V gene are PRHDT and FYEKMQ (reference sequence). Trimming removed 4 bases from V and 0 bases from J, with 17 bases in between. CDR3 length: 17 amino acids. For the CDR3, the DNA is TGTGCCAGCAGCTACGGACTAAGCGGAGTTAGCACAGATACGCAGTATTTT. Protein: CASSYGLSGVSTDTQYF.

A few counts support this clone. The rearrangement links TRBV4-1 to TRBJ1-1; 10 bases map to TRBD1. The CDR3 has 16 residues. In germline, CDR1 is MGHRA, CDR2 YSYEKL. With 1 base clipped from V and 5 bases from J, the junction kept 7 bases outside the gene matches. CDR3 sequence (DNA): TGCGCCAGCAGCCAAGGCCTGGACAGGGGGAGGACTGAAGCTTTCTTT. It specifies CASSQGLDRGRTEAFF.

Of note for this clone: The junction and the germline gene differ at one end; a read error may be behind it. V usage is TRBV5-4 and J usage is TRBJ2-7, with unresolved D. There are 12 residues in the CDR3. Per the germline V gene, CDR1 is SGHNT and CDR2 is YYREEE (reference sequence). CDR3 sequence (DNA): TGTGCTAGCAGCTTCTTAGCAAACGAGCAGTACTTC. This sequence encodes CASSFLANEQYF.

The chain recombines TRBV15 with TRBJ1-1, with no clear D. V was pared by 0 bases and J by 1 base, with 6 bases between. CDR3 length equals 14 residues. Germline V CDR1 and CDR2: LNHNV, YYDKDF (reference sequence). CDR3 nucleotide sequence: TGTGCCACCAGCAGAGAGGCCACGAACACTGAAGCTTTCTTT. Its protein product is CATSREATNTEAFF.

V and J are TRBV6-5 and TRBJ2-1; 8 bases are a match to TRBD2. This CDR3 has 14 amino acids. CDR1 and CDR2 from the germline V gene are MNHEY and SVGAGI. V lost 8 bases and J lost 0; bases outside the gene matches: 3. The CDR3 sequence is CASAGGLSYNEQFF. CDR3 bases: TGTGCCAGCGCGGGGGGACTCTCCTACAATGAGCAGTTCTTC.

The gene calls are TRBV9 and TRBJ2-7, with D possibly being TRBD2 (5 bases). Germline assignment: CDR1 SGDLS and CDR2 YYNGEE. Between the trimmed V and J ends, which lost 3 bases and 0 bases, there was a span of 10 bases. The CDR3 contains 14 residues. The DNA for the CDR3 is TGTGCCAGCAGCGGAGAGGGCACCTCCTACGAGCAGTACTTC. Amino acids: CASSGEGTSYEQYF.

This clone has just one count. The chain uses TRBV25-1 and TRBJ2-5; no reliable D call. The V end was cut by 7 bases, the J end by 5 bases, with 20 bases between. CDR1 is MGHDK, CDR2 SYGVNS, per germline. CDR3 length: 15 residues. CDR3 region: CASTPKVWSGETQYF. For the CDR3, the DNA is TGTGCCAGCACCCCGAAGGTCTGGAGTGGGGAGACCCAGTACTTC.

About this clone itself: In the same sample, other DNA sequences code for this CDR3. V is TRBV18 and J is TRBJ1-5; TRBD1 agrees at 8 bases. The junction had 7 bases not matched to a gene; V was cut back by 3 bases and J by 6 bases. From germline, CDR1 is KGHSH and CDR2 LQKENI. This CDR3 spans 15 amino acids. The CDR3 sequence is CASSPLGQGGQPQHF. In nucleotides, the CDR3 is TGTGCCAGCTCACCGCTCGGACAGGGAGGTCAGCCCCAGCATTTT.

V and J are TRBV28 and TRBJ1-2; D perhaps matches TRBD1 (5 bases). V lost 4 bases and J lost 0, with 15 bases in between. Germline CDR1 reads MDHEN; CDR2 reads SYDVKM. The length of the CDR3 is 16 residues. The CDR3 DNA reads TGTGCCAGCAGTTACCAGGGTTTTAAGGCTAACTATGGCTACACCTTC. It is translated as CASSYQGFKANYGYTF.

The chain is built from TRBV2 and TRBJ2-5; D remains unclear. V lost 8 bases and J 1 base, leaving 11 bases between the germline ends. The CDR3 sequence is 13 residues long. Germline-derived CDR1 and CDR2 are SNHLY and FYNNEI. The CDR3 protein is CASVGSSQETQYF. CDR3 bases: TGTGCCAGCGTTGGCAGTTCCCAAGAGACCCAGTACTTC.

The gene calls are TRBV20-1 and TRBJ2-1; D gene ambiguous. The ends were cut back, 6 bases at V and 3 bases at J, with 6 bases in the middle. Germline CDR1 reads DFQATT; CDR2 reads SNEGSKA (reference sequence). The CDR3 consists of 11 residues. Written as DNA, the CDR3 is TGCAGTGCCCCGTTCTACAATGAGCAGTTCTTC. Translated: CSAPFYNEQFF.

V and J are TRBV15 and TRBJ2-3, with 16 nucleotides matching TRBD2. Germline V gene lookup returns CDR1 LNHNV and CDR2 YYDKDF (reference sequence). This CDR3 contains 19 residues. The junction had 7 bases not matched to a gene; V was cut back by 0 bases and J by 4 bases. The CDR3 sequence: CATSRDRGLAGGRSDTQYF. CDR3 bases: TGTGCCACCAGCAGAGATCGGGGACTAGCGGGGGGGCGTTCAGATACGCAGTATTTT.

This chain links TRBV27 with TRBJ1-4; D is ambiguous. V was cut by 2 bases and J by 0 bases, with 4 bases left in between. Germline CDR1 and CDR2: MNHEY and SMNVEV (reference sequence). The CDR3 is 14 residues long. CDR3 region: CASSLLSTNEKLFF. DNA for the CDR3: TGTGCCAGCAGTTTACTTTCAACTAATGAAAAACTGTTTTTT.

The rearrangement links TRBV10-3 to TRBJ2-2, with TRBD1 as a possible D gene (6 bases). The CDR3 runs to 14 residues. Looked up from germline, CDR1 is ENHRY and CDR2 is SYGVKD. Trimming took 7 bases from V and 2 from J, leaving 11 bases between them. CDR3 amino acids: CAIKGTPNTGELFF. As DNA, the CDR3 is TGTGCCATCAAGGGGACACCCAACACCGGGGAGCTGTTTTTT.

J is TRBJ1-1 and V is TRBV4-1, with D maybe TRBD1 (5 bases). V lost 0 bases and J lost 4, with 12 bases in between. This CDR3 comprises 15 residues. Germline CDR1 MGHRA, CDR2 YSYEKL. The CDR3 nucleotides are TGCGCCAGCAGCCAAGAGGGGCTACGTTTCACTGAAGCTTTCTTT. It translates to CASSQEGLRFTEAFF.

The table lists this clone with a count of one. V gene TRBV5-6 combines with J gene TRBJ1-2; weak D call: TRBD1 (5 bases). Germline lookup yields CDR1 SGHDT and CDR2 YYEEEE. This CDR3 spans 13 amino acids. V dropped 3 bases and J dropped 8 bases, with 14 bases sitting between them. CDR3 bases: TGTGCCAGCAGCTCCCAGGGTTTCGAAGGCTACACCTTC. It is translated as CASSSQGFEGYTF.

The V and J genes are TRBV11-1 and TRBJ2-5; 7 bases map to TRBD2. Germline values: CDR1 SGHAT, CDR2 FQDESV (reference sequence). This CDR3 has 13 residues. The V gene end was trimmed by 8 bases and the J gene end by 1 base; junction bases not matched to a gene: 4. CDR3 sequence: CASQRDLQETQYF. The CDR3 DNA reads TGTGCCAGCCAGCGGGACCTCCAAGAGACCCAGTACTTC.

V and J are TRBV14 and TRBJ2-7; possibly TRBD1 for D (6 bases). The CDR3 is 14 amino acids. Germline V gene lookup returns CDR1 SGHDN and CDR2 FVKESK. V lost 0 bases, J lost 5 bases, and 11 bases lay in between. Here the CDR3 reads CASSQEARDNEQYF. The CDR3 DNA sequence: TGTGCCAGCAGCCAAGAGGCCCGGGACAACGAGCAGTACTTC.